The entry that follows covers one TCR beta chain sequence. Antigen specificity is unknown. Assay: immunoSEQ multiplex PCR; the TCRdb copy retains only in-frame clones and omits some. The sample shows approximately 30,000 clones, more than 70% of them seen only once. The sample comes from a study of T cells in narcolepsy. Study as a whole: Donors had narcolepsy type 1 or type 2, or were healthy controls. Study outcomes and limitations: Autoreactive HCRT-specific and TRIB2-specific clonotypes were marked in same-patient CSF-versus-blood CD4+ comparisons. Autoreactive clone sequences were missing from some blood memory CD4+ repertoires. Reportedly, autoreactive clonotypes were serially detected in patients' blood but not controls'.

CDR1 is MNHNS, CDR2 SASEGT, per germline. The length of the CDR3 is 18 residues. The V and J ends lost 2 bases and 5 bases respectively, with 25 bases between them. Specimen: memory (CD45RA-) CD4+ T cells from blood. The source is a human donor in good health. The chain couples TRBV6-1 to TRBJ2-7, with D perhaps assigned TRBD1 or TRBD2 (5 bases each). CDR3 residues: CASSEYVRSRDPKDEQYF. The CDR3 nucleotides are TGTGCCAGCAGTGAATACGTTCGGTCGAGGGACCCAAAAGACGAGCAGTACTTC.